This is a list of T cell receptor beta chains from one sample in a study of T cell responses to AZD1222 COVID-19 vaccine. The method was immunoSEQ multiplex PCR; TCRdb's version includes in-frame clones alone and lacks a portion of them. Of some 160,000 clones listed, 85% to 95% are singletons. This specimen was peripheral blood, taken on day 0 of AZD1222 vaccination. These receptors came from an adult in good health. The CDR3 runs from the conserved cysteine through the conserved F or W. D genes are given only for firm matches. Part of the rows lack a size; the others show once, few, many or a class for expanded clones.

J: TRBJ2-5; size: -; V: TRBV29-1; D: -; DNA: TGCAGCTGGCGGGCAGGCCAAGAGACCCAGTACTTC; CDR3: CSWRAGQETQYF
J: TRBJ1-5; size: -; V: TRBV4-2; D: -; DNA: TGTGCCAGCAGCCAAATAGTGACGAGTAATCAGCCCCAGCATTTT; CDR3: CASSQIVTSNQPQHF
J: TRBJ1-6; size: -; V: TRBV11-3; D: -; DNA: TGTGCCAGCAGCTTAGCCGACAGAGATTCACCCCTCCACTTT; CDR3: CASSLADRDSPLHF
J: TRBJ1-3; size: -; V: TRBV5-1; D: -; DNA: TGCGCCAGCAGCTTGGATTGGGGGTTTGGAAACACCATATATTTT; CDR3: CASSLDWGFGNTIYF
J: TRBJ1-2; size: -; V: TRBV13; D: TRBD1; DNA: TGTGCCAGCAGCCGGGACAGTTACTATGGCTACACCTTC; CDR3: CASSRDSYYGYTF
J: TRBJ1-1; size: once; V: TRBV30; D: -; DNA: TGTGCCTGGAGTCAATGGGAGGGAAGGGGCACTGAAGCTTTCTTT; CDR3: CAWSQWEGRGTEAFF
J: TRBJ1-1; size: -; V: TRBV7-6; D: -; DNA: TGTGCCAGCAGCTCTGGAATAAGGGGGAACACTGAAGCTTTCTTT; CDR3: CASSSGIRGNTEAFF
J: TRBJ2-2; size: -; V: TRBV5-8; D: TRBD1; DNA: TGTGCCAGCAGCTTCTACAGGGGGTTAGCCGGGGAGCTGTTTTTT; CDR3: CASSFYRGLAGELFF
J: TRBJ2-1; size: once; V: TRBV6-5; D: -; DNA: TGTGCCAGCAGTCCTCCCAGGAGCTCTTGGGCTAAGCAGTTCTTC; CDR3: CASSPPRSSWAKQFF
J: TRBJ1-3; size: -; V: TRBV5-1; D: -; DNA: TGCGCCAGCAGCGAATTCGCCCCGAGCCCAGGGAGTGGAAACACCATATATTTT; CDR3: CASSEFAPSPGSGNTIYF
J: TRBJ2-7; size: -; V: TRBV4-1; D: -; DNA: TGCGCCAGCAGACCCCCAGTGAGAGGACTGTTCTCCTACGAGCAGTACTTC; CDR3: CASRPPVRGLFSYEQYF
J: TRBJ1-1; size: -; V: TRBV19; D: -; DNA: TGTGCCAGTAGTATTGCCGGCACTCGTGAAGCTTTCTTT; CDR3: CASSIAGTREAFF
J: TRBJ1-2; size: -; V: TRBV7-8; D: -; DNA: TGTGCCAGCAGCCCCTACCGGGACCCCCAAGCGAGCTATGGCTACACCTTC; CDR3: CASSPYRDPQASYGYTF
J: TRBJ2-7; size: -; V: TRBV5-6; D: TRBD1; DNA: TGTGCCAGCAGCCCCCATAGTTGGGACAGGCATTACGAGCAGTACTTC; CDR3: CASSPHSWDRHYEQYF
J: TRBJ1-1; size: -; V: TRBV29-1; D: -; DNA: TGCAGCGTTGTAAGTGATGGGATCACTGAAGCTTTCTTT; CDR3: CSVVSDGITEAFF
J: TRBJ1-6; size: -; V: TRBV11-3; D: -; DNA: TGTGCCAGCAGCTTGTCGCTTTGGAGTTCACCCCTCCACTTT; CDR3: CASSLSLWSSPLHF
J: TRBJ2-7; size: -; V: TRBV4-1; D: -; DNA: TGCGCCAGCAGCCAAGACCGACAGATGTCCTACGAGCAGTACTTC; CDR3: CASSQDRQMSYEQYF
J: TRBJ2-5; size: -; V: TRBV10-2; D: -; DNA: TGCGCCAGCAGTGCTTTCGGACCTGCCCAAGAGACCCAGTACTTC; CDR3: CASSAFGPAQETQYF
J: TRBJ2-1; size: -; V: TRBV12-5; D: TRBD1; DNA: TGTGCTAGTGGTTTTGGGACAGCCGACAATGAGCAGTTCTTC; CDR3: CASGFGTADNEQFF
J: TRBJ1-6; size: -; V: TRBV28; D: -; DNA: TGTGCCAGCAGGATGGGGGGGAGCTCCTATAATTCACCCCTCCACTTT; CDR3: CASRMGGSSYNSPLHF
J: TRBJ1-2; size: -; V: TRBV4-1; D: TRBD1; DNA: TGCGCCAGCAGCCACCCTAAGGGGACAGGGAAGGGCTACACCTTC; CDR3: CASSHPKGTGKGYTF
J: TRBJ2-3; size: -; V: TRBV27; D: -; DNA: TGTGCCTCCCAGCCGTTCCCGCCCACCGATACGCAGTATTTT; CDR3: CASQPFPPTDTQYF
J: TRBJ1-2; size: -; V: TRBV2; D: -; DNA: TGTGCCAGCAGAGCGGACTGGCGCTATGGCTACACCTTC; CDR3: CASRADWRYGYTF
J: TRBJ1-1; size: -; V: TRBV7-8; D: TRBD1; DNA: TGTGCCAGCAGCCGGTGGACAGGGCGTGGTAGCACTGAAGCTTTCTTT; CDR3: CASSRWTGRGSTEAFF
J: TRBJ1-2; size: -; V: TRBV5-1; D: -; DNA: TGCGCCAGCAGCTTGGGCCAGGGAGCTAACTATGGCTACACCTTC; CDR3: CASSLGQGANYGYTF
J: TRBJ2-6; size: -; V: TRBV18; D: TRBD1; DNA: TGTGCCAGCTCACCGAGGGACAGGGTAGGGACTGGGGCCAACGTCCTGACTTTC; CDR3: CASSPRDRVGTGANVLTF
J: TRBJ1-2; size: -; V: TRBV5-6; D: TRBD1; DNA: TGTGCCAGCAGCTTCGACAGGGTCTATGGCTACACCTTC; CDR3: CASSFDRVYGYTF
J: TRBJ2-3; size: -; V: TRBV12-3/TRBV12-4; D: -; DNA: TGTGCCACCCACCGCCTCACAGATACGCAGTATTTT; CDR3: CATHRLTDTQYF
J: TRBJ1-1; size: -; V: TRBV30; D: -; DNA: TGTGCCTGGAGTGAGGGAGCTGAAGCTTTCTTT; CDR3: CAWSEGAEAFF
J: TRBJ1-2; size: -; V: TRBV10-2; D: TRBD1; DNA: TGCGCCAGCAGTGAGACCGGGACAGTTTTTAACTATGGCTACACCTTC; CDR3: CASSETGTVFNYGYTF
J: TRBJ1-3; size: -; V: TRBV2; D: TRBD1; DNA: TGTGCCAGCAGGAGCAGGGGGGCTGGAAACACCATATATTTT; CDR3: CASRSRGAGNTIYF
J: TRBJ2-2; size: -; V: TRBV9; D: -; DNA: TGTGCCAGCAGCGTAGTTGGCTTTTCAACCGGGGAGCTGTTTTTT; CDR3: CASSVVGFSTGELFF
J: TRBJ2-5; size: -; V: TRBV4-2; D: TRBD1; DNA: TGTGCCAGCAGCCAAGGGACAGGGGTTGGCGAGACCCAGTACTTC; CDR3: CASSQGTGVGETQYF
J: TRBJ1-1; size: -; V: TRBV5-1; D: TRBD1; DNA: TGCGCCAGCAGCTTAGTTGGGACAGGGAACACTGAAGCTTTCTTT; CDR3: CASSLVGTGNTEAFF
J: TRBJ1-1; size: once; V: TRBV10-2; D: -; DNA: TGCGCCAGCAGCCGAGCTTTGAACACTGAAGCTTTCTTT; CDR3: CASSRALNTEAFF
J: TRBJ1-5; size: -; V: TRBV30; D: -; DNA: TGTGCCTGGAGTTCTGGGGCAGGGCCCAATCAGCCCCAGCATTTT; CDR3: CAWSSGAGPNQPQHF
J: TRBJ2-1; size: -; V: TRBV27; D: -; DNA: TGTGCCAGCAGTCCGGTGGGGGGAAATGAGCAGTTCTTC; CDR3: CASSPVGGNEQFF
J: TRBJ1-4; size: -; V: TRBV29-1; D: TRBD1; DNA: TGCAGCGTTAAGGGGGGACAGGGGGTTTCGGCTAATGAAAAACTGTTTTTT; CDR3: CSVKGGQGVSANEKLFF
J: TRBJ1-2; size: -; V: TRBV12-3/TRBV12-4; D: -; DNA: TGTGCCAGCAGTTGGGGAAACTATGGCTACACCTTC; CDR3: CASSWGNYGYTF
J: TRBJ2-7; size: -; V: TRBV28; D: TRBD1; DNA: TGTGCCACCCAGGGACAGGGATTTTACGAGCAGTACTTC; CDR3: CATQGQGFYEQYF
J: TRBJ1-1; size: once; V: TRBV7-8; D: -; DNA: TGTGCCAGCAGCTTACTAGAGAGAGTCCACCAGGCTTTCTTT; CDR3: CASSLLERVHQAFF
J: TRBJ1-4; size: -; V: TRBV4-3; D: -; DNA: TGCGCCAGCAGCCCCGCAGCTCGTGCAGGGGAGCGAGGTACTAATGAAAAACTGTTTTTT; CDR3: CASSPAARAGERGTNEKLFF
J: TRBJ2-7; size: -; V: TRBV4-1; D: TRBD1; DNA: TGCGCCAGCAGCCCTTGGACAGGGCGCCACTACGAGCAGTACTTC; CDR3: CASSPWTGRHYEQYF
J: TRBJ2-5; size: -; V: TRBV24-1; D: -; DNA: TGTGCCACCAGTGTATCGGACCTTACCGAGACCCAGTACTTC; CDR3: CATSVSDLTETQYF